The T cell receptor (beta chain) described here comes from a study of T cell clonotyping in hematopoietic cell transplantation. A word on this clone: The antigen is not known.

Sequencing used immunoSEQ multiplex PCR; TCRdb keeps in-frame clones, though not all of them. The sample records 15,000 to 20,000 clones, about nine tenths being singletons. The CDR3 spans 13 residues. From germline, CDR1 is SGHTA and CDR2 FQGNSA. V was cut by 1 base and J by 6 bases, with 8 bases left in between. Study results and limitations: No sorting was done, leaving CD4 and CD8 contributions mixed. Higher Inverse Simpson Index values in graft donor and pretransplant recipient predicted broader posttransplant TCR diversity. Few recipient clonotypes overlapped donors; over 95% were de novo at given depth. Recipient TCR diversity dropped after transplant; expanded clonotypes rose from day 30 to 180.

The chain employs TRBV7-2 and TRBJ2-3; D ambiguous. Sequences were obtained from peripheral blood mononuclear cells. The origin of this receptor is a man in his forties in good health. Some clones in this sample may be carry-over from other donors' samples. In DNA, the CDR3 is TGTGCCAGCAGCTTAGTCCTGGCGGATACGCAGTATTTT. This encodes CASSLVLADTQYF.